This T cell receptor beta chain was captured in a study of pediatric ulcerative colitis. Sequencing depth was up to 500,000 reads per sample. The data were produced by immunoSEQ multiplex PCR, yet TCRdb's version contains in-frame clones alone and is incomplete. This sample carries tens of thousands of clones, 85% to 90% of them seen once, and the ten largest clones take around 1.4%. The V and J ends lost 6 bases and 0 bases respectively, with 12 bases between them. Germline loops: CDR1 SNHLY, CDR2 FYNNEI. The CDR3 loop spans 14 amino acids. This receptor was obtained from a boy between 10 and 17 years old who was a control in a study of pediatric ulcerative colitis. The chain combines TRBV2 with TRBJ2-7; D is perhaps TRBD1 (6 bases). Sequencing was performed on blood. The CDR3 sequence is CASRRQESSYEQYF. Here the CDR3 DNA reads TGTGCCAGCAGGCGACAGGAGAGCTCCTACGAGCAGTACTTC.